The 17 T cell receptor beta chains listed next were all sequenced from one sample in a study of blood T cell repertoires in COVID-19. Sequencing used immunoSEQ multiplex PCR; TCRdb keeps in-frame clones, though not all of them. The table shows a few hundred thousand clones, with around 80% occurring only once. Material for sequencing was peripheral blood. Receptor source: a man aged 50-60 years with active or convalescent COVID-19.

The J gene is TRBJ2-1, the V gene TRBV5-6; D may be TRBD2 (6 bases). In germline, CDR1 is SGHDT, CDR2 YYEEEE. V lost 3 bases, J lost 6 bases, and 22 bases lay in between. The CDR3 consists of 17 residues. CDR3 loop: CASSSGREPWGGNEQFF. Here the CDR3 DNA reads TGTGCCAGCAGCTCGGGCCGGGAGCCCTGGGGTGGCAATGAGCAGTTCTTC.

The chain combines TRBV14 with TRBJ1-1, with TRBD1 identical over 7 bases. CDR3 length: 12 residues. Trimming removed 4 bases from V and 10 bases from J; junction bases left unmatched: 6. Germline assignment: CDR1 SGHDN and CDR2 FVKESK. This chain's CDR3 is CASSLTGRVAFF. The DNA of the CDR3 is TGTGCCAGCAGCCTGACAGGGAGAGTAGCTTTCTTT.

This sequence joins TRBV6-2 or TRBV6-3 and TRBJ2-1, with 8 positions matching TRBD2. Looked up from germline, CDR1 is MNHEY and CDR2 is SVGEGT. V lost 0 bases, J lost 4 bases, and 2 bases stayed unmatched. CDR3 size: 15 residues. In DNA, the CDR3 is TGTGCCAGCAGTTACTCCGGCGGGAGGTACAATGAGCAGTTCTTC. Its protein product is CASSYSGGRYNEQFF.

The V and J genes are TRBV29-1 and TRBJ2-3; D possibly corresponds to TRBD1 (5 bases). Germline CDR1 is SQVTM and CDR2 is ANQGSEA. This CDR3 spans 10 amino acids. The V end was cut by 4 bases, the J end by 9 bases, with 8 bases between. The CDR3 spells CSVVSGTQYF. The CDR3 DNA is TGCAGCGTTGTATCAGGGACGCAGTATTTT.

This clone was counted a few times. The CDR3: CASSLNSLSGNTIYF. The CDR3 DNA sequence: TGTGCCAGCAGTTTAAACTCCCTCTCTGGAAACACCATATATTTT. The chain employs TRBV27 and TRBJ1-3; D uncertain. The CDR3 contains 15 residues. Germline V gene lookup returns CDR1 MNHEY and CDR2 SMNVEV (reference sequence). Trimming removed 2 bases at V and 0 bases at J, with 8 bases between.

The rearrangement uses TRBV28 and TRBJ2-1; TRBD2 aligns across 12 bases. The germline V gene encodes CDR1 MDHEN and CDR2 SYDVKM. The CDR3 runs to 15 residues. The ends lost 5 bases at V and 4 bases at J; junction bases unmatched: 3. The CDR3 region has the DNA TGTGCCAGCAGTAGGACTAGCGGGATTTACAATGAGCAGTTCTTC. Protein product: CASSRTSGIYNEQFF.

About this clone: The missing conserved phenylalanine or tryptophan at the end of this CDR3 makes a read error likely. The rearrangement joins TRBV5-6 to TRBJ1-2; the D gene is possibly TRBD1 (5 bases). The germline CDR1 and CDR2 sequences are SGHDT and YYEEEE. This CDR3 is built from 14 residues. V was cut by 7 bases and J by 8 bases, with 21 bases left in between. The CDR3, as DNA: TGTGCCAGCTGCCTAGGGGTGGGCGGAGAAGGCTACACCTCC. This codes for CASCLGVGGEGYTS.

Only a few counts were recorded for this clone. The rearrangement joins TRBV19 to TRBJ1-6; a weak D match, TRBD1 (5 bases). Trimming shortened V by 9 bases and J by 2 bases, and 14 bases separated the two germline ends. In germline, CDR1 is LNHDA, CDR2 SQIVND (reference sequence). This CDR3 has 15 amino acids. CDR3 sequence: CASSRDSTYNSPLHF. As DNA, the CDR3 is TGTGCCAGCTCCAGGGATTCGACCTATAATTCACCCCTCCACTTT.

V usage is TRBV2 and J usage is TRBJ1-2; the D is unclear. CDR3 length: 13 amino acids. The V end was cut by 1 base, the J end by 8 bases, with 11 bases between. Germline CDR1 and CDR2: SNHLY and FYNNEI. The CDR3 DNA follows: TGTGCCAGCAGTGAAGTTCAGGCAGGAGGCTACACCTTC. The encoded protein is CASSEVQAGGYTF.

The chain links TRBV11-2 to TRBJ1-1; TRBD1 might be the D (5 bases). The CDR3 consists of 11 residues. The V and J ends lost 5 bases and 10 bases respectively, with 11 bases between them. The V gene's germline CDR1 is SGHAT and CDR2 FQNNGV. The CDR3 protein is CASSPVGGAFF. CDR3 DNA sequence: TGTGCCAGCAGCCCGGTCGGGGGAGCTTTCTTT.

The chain has TRBV27 and TRBJ2-1; D might be TRBD1 (7 bases). This CDR3 region has 14 residues. V was trimmed by 5 bases and J by 4 bases, leaving 12 bases between them. The V gene's germline CDR1 is MNHEY and CDR2 SMNVEV (reference sequence). The CDR3 DNA reads TGTGCCAGCAGTCAGGGGGGTCGGTACAATGAGCAGTTCTTC. Protein product: CASSQGGRYNEQFF.

The chain carries TRBV4-1 and TRBJ1-2; no clear D gene. Per the germline V gene, CDR1 is MGHRA and CDR2 is YSYEKL. The CDR3 consists of 15 residues. Trimming removed 0 bases from V and 1 base from J, with 9 bases in between. The CDR3 reads CASSQDPGSNYGYTF. CDR3 nucleotide sequence: TGCGCCAGCAGCCAAGACCCTGGGAGTAACTATGGCTACACCTTC.

This chain connects TRBV5-1 to TRBJ2-5; 7 nucleotides line up with TRBD2. The CDR3 is 14 amino acids. Germline assignment: CDR1 SGHRS and CDR2 YFSETQ. The J segment lost 2 bases and the V segment lost 6 bases, leaving 7 bases of the junction unmatched. CDR3 amino acids: CASTGGGRQETQYF. CDR3 sequence (DNA): TGCGCCAGCACAGGCGGGGGACGACAAGAGACCCAGTACTTC.

This clone was recorded a few times. The chain joins TRBV5-1 to TRBJ1-2; TRBD1 aligns across 8 bases. The CDR3 runs to 14 residues. Germline values: CDR1 SGHRS, CDR2 YFSETQ. V was pared by 3 bases and J by 7 bases, with 8 bases of the junction left unmatched. The chain's CDR3 is CASSSTGGAGGYTF. The DNA for the CDR3 is TGCGCCAGCAGCTCCACAGGGGGGGCAGGTGGCTACACCTTC.

This chain joins TRBV7-2 and TRBJ1-4; no clear D gene. Deletions cut 5 bases from V and 8 bases from J, with 18 bases between. Germline V gives CDR1 SGHTA, CDR2 FQGNSA. The CDR3 loop spans 15 amino acids. DNA of the CDR3: TGTGCCAGCAGCCCGAGCACGGAGGCTAGGGAAAAACTGTTTTTT. Translated: CASSPSTEAREKLFF.

V and J are TRBV3-1 (or the pseudogene TRBV3-2) and TRBJ1-1; tentative D call: TRBD1 (6 bases). Between the trimmed V and J ends, which lost 11 bases and 7 bases, there was a span of 14 bases. This CDR3 region has 11 residues. Germline V lookup: CDR1 LGHDT, CDR2 YNNKEL (reference sequence). The CDR3 nucleotides are TGTGCCTCCCGGACAGAAGGTGAAGCTTTCTTT. It codes for CASRTEGEAFF.

V gene TRBV14 combines with J gene TRBJ2-1, with TRBD1 identical over 9 bases. The CDR3 consists of 16 residues. The junction had 9 bases not matched to a gene; V was cut back by 0 bases and J by 9 bases. CDR1 and CDR2 (germline): SGHDN, FVKESK. The CDR3 coding sequence is TGTGCCAGCAGCCAAGAGCTGGACAGGGGTCAGTTTGAGCAGTTCTTC. This encodes CASSQELDRGQFEQFF.